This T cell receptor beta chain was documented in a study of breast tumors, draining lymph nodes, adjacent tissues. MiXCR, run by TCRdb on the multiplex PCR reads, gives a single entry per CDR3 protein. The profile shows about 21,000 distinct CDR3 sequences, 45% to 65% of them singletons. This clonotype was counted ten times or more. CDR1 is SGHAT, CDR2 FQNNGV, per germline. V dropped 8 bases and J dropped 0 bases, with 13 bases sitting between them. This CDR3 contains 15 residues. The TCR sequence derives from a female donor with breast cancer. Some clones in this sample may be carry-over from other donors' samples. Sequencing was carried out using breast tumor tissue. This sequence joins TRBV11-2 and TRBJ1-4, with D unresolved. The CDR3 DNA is TGTGCCAGCCTAAAAGGCCTTGCAACTAATGAAAAACTGTTTTTT. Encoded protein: CASLKGLATNEKLFF.